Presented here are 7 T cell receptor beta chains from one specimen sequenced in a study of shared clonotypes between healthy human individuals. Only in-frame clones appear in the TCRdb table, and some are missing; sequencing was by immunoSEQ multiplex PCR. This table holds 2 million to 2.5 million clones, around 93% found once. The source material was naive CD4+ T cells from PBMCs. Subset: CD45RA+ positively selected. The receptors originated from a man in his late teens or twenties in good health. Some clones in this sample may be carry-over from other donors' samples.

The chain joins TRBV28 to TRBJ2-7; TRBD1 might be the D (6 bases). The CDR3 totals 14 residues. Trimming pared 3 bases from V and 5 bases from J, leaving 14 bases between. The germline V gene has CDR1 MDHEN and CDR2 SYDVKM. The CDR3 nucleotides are TGTGCCAGCAGTTTTACCAGGGGAGTCAACGAGCAGTACTTC. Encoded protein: CASSFTRGVNEQYF.

CDR3 sequence: CASEGLAGPYEQYF. CDR3 in DNA: TGTGCTAGTGAGGGACTAGCGGGACCCTACGAGCAGTACTTC. This chain joins TRBV12-5 and TRBJ2-7; 13 bases line up with TRBD2. The CDR3 runs to 14 residues. Germline loops: CDR1 LGHNT, CDR2 FRNRAP. V dropped 7 bases and J dropped 2; count of bases not matched to a gene: 2.

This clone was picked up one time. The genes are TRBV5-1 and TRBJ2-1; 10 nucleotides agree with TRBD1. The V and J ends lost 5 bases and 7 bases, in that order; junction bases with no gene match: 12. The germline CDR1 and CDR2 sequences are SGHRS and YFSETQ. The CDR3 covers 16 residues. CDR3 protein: CASSRIPGQGLNEQFF. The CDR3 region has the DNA TGCGCCAGCAGTCGTATCCCGGGACAGGGGCTTAATGAGCAGTTCTTC.

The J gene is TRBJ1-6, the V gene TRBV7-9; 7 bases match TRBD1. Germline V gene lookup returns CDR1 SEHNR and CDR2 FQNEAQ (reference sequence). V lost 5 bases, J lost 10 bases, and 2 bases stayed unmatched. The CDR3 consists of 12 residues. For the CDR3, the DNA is TGTGCCAGCAGCACAGGGGTCTCACCCCTCCACTTT. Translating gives CASSTGVSPLHF. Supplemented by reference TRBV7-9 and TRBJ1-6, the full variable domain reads DTGVSQNPRHKITKRGQNVTFRCDPISEHNRLYWYRQTLGQGPEFLTYFQNEAQLEKSRLLSDRFSAERPKGSFSTLEIQRTEQGDSAMYLCASSTGVSPLHFGNGTRLTVT.

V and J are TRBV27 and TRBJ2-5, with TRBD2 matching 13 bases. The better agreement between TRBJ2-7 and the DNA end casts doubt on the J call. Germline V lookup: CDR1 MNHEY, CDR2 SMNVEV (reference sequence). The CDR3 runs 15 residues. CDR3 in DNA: TGTGCCAGCAGTATGCTCGGGACTAGCGGGAACGAGCAGTACTTC. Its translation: CASSMLGTSGNEQYF.

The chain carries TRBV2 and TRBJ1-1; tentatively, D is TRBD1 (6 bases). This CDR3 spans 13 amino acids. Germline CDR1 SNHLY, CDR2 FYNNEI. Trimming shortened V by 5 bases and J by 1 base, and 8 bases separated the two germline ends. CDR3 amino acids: CASSRTENTEAFF. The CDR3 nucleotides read TGTGCCAGCAGTCGGACAGAGAACACTGAAGCTTTCTTT.

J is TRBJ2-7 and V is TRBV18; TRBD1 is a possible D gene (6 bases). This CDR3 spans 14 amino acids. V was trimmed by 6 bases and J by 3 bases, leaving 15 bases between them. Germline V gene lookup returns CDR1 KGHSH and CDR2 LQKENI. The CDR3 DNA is TGTGCCAGCTCCCTAGGGACCAGGGGCTACGAGCAGTACTTC. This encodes CASSLGTRGYEQYF.